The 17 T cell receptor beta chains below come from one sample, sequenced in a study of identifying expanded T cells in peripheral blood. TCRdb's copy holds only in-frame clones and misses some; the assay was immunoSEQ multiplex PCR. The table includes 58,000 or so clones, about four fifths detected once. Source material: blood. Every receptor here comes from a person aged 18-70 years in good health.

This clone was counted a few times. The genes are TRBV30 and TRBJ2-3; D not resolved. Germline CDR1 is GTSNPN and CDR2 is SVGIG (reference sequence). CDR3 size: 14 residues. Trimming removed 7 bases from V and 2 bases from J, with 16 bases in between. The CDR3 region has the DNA TGTGCCTCCAGTGGGGTTCCCCACACAGATACGCAGTATTTT. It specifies CASSGVPHTDTQYF.

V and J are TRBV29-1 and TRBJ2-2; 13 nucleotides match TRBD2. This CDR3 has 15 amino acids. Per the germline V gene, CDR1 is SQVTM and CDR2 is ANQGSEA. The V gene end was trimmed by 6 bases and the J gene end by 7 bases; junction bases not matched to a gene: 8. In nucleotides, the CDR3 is TGCAGCGTAAAAGGACTAGCGGGAGAGGTCGGGGAGCTGTTTTTT. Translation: CSVKGLAGEVGELFF.

CDR3 coding DNA: TGTGCCAGCAGCGCTGATTCTCCGAGTAGTGAGCAGTTCTTC. Translating gives CASSADSPSSEQFF. The rearrangement uses TRBV7-3 and TRBJ2-1; D remains ambiguous. Germline V gene lookup returns CDR1 SGHTA and CDR2 FQGTGA. The CDR3 is 14 residues long. Trimming left V 5 bases short and J 9 bases short, with 17 bases between.

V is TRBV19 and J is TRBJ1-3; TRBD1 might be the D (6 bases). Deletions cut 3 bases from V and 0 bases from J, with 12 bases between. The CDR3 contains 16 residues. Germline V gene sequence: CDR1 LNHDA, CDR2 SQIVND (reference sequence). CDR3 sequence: CASSIQGTSSGNTIYF. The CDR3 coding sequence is TGTGCCAGTAGTATTCAGGGGACAAGCTCTGGAAACACCATATATTTT.

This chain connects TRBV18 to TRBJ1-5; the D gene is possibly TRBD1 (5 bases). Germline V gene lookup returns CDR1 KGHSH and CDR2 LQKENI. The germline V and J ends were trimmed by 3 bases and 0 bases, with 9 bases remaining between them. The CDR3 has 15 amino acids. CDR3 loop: CASSPWGGSNQPQHF. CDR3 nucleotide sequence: TGTGCCAGCTCACCGTGGGGGGGTAGCAATCAGCCCCAGCATTTT.

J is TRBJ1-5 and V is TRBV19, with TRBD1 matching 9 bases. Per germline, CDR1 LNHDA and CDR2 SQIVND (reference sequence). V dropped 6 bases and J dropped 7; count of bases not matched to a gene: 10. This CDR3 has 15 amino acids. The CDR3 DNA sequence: TGTGCCAGTAGAAACCTCGGGACAGGGTACCAGCCCCAGCATTTT. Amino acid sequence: CASRNLGTGYQPQHF.

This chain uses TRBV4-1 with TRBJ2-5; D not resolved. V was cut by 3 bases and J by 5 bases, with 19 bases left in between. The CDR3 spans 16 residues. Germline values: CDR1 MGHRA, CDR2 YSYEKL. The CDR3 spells CASSHSAAQAMETQYF. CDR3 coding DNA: TGCGCCAGCAGCCATTCCGCCGCGCAGGCAATGGAGACCCAGTACTTC.

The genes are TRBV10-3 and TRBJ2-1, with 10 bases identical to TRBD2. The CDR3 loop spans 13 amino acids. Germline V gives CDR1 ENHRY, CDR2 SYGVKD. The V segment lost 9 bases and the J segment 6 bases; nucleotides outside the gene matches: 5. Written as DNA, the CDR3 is TGTGCCATACTAGCGGGACTTACCAATGAGCAGTTCTTC. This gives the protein CAILAGLTNEQFF.

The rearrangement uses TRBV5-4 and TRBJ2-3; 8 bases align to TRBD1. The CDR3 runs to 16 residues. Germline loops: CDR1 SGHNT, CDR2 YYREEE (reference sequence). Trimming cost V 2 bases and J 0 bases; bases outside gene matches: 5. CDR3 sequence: CASSLGRDRSTDTQYF. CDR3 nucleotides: TGTGCCAGCAGCTTAGGAAGGGACAGGAGCACAGATACGCAGTATTTT.

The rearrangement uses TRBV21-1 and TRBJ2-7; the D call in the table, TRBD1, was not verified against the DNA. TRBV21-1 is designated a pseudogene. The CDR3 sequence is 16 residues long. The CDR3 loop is CASSEDRGPACYEQYF. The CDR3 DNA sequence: TGTGCCAGCAGCGAAGACAGGGGGCCCGCATGCTACGAGCAGTACTTC.

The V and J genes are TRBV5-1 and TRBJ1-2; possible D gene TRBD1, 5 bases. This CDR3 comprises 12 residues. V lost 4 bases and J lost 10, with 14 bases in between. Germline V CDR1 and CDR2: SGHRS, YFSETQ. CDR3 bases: TGCGCCAGCAGCCCAGGGACGGACTACTACACCTTC. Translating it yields CASSPGTDYYTF. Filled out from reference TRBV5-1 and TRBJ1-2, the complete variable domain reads KAGVTQTPRYLIKTRGQQVTLSCSPISGHRSVSWYQQTPGQGLQFLFEYFSETQRNKGNFPGRFSGRQFSNSRSEMNVSTLELGDSALYLCASSPGTDYYTFGSGTRLTVV.

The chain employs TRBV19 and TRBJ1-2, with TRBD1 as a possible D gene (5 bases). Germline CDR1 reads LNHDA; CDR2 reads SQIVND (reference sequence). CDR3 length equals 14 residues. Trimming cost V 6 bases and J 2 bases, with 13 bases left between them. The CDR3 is CASRLDSENYGYTF. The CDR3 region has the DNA TGTGCCAGTAGACTCGACAGTGAGAACTATGGCTACACCTTC.

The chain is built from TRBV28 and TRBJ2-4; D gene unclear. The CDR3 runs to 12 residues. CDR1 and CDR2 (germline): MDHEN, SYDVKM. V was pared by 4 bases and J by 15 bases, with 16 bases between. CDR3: CASSSAGQRPYF. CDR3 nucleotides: TGTGCCAGCAGTTCCGCCGGTCAGCGCCCGTACTTC.

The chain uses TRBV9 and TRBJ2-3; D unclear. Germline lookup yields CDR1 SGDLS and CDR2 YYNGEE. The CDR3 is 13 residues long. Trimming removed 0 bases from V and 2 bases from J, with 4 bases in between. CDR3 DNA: TGTGCCAGCAGCGTAGCTTTCACAGATACGCAGTATTTT. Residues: CASSVAFTDTQYF.

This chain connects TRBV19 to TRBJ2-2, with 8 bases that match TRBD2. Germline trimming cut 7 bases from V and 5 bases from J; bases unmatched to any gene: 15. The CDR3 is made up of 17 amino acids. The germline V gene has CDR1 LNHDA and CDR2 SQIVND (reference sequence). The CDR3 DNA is TGTGCCAGTAATACGCTTCCGAGACTAGCGAGAACCGGGGAGCTGTTTTTT. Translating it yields CASNTLPRLARTGELFF.

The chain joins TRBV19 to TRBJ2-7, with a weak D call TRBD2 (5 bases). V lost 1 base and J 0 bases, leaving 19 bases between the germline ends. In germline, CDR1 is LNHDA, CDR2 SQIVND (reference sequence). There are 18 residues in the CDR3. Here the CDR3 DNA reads TGTGCCAGTAGTATAGGTGATCCCGGGGAGTCGACCTCCTACGAGCAGTACTTC. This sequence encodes CASSIGDPGESTSYEQYF.

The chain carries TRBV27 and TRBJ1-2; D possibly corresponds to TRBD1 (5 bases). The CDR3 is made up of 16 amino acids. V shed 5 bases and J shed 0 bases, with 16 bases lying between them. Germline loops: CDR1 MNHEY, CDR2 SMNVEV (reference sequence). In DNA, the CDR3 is TGTGCCAGCAGTCCCCGACAGACACTAGCTAACTATGGCTACACCTTC. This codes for CASSPRQTLANYGYTF.